The TCR beta chain under discussion was sequenced for a study of blood T cell repertoires in COVID-19. About the research overall: Samples of COVID-19 (acute and convalescent) were obtained from the United States, Italy and Spain.

Per the original data handling: Estimates of nucleated cell counts were drawn from the amplification of reference gene primers. The repertoire was sequenced with immunoSEQ multiplex PCR; TCRdb's copy has only in-frame clones and lacks some. V, J and clone size are taken as reported in that table, and D and trimming were inferred from the DNA itself. Altogether approximately 70,000 clones are present, about 88% being singletons, with the ten largest covering approximately 1.5%. The CDR3 has 17 amino acids. Germline trimming cut 4 bases from V and 7 bases from J; bases unmatched to any gene: 13. The V gene's germline CDR1 is SGHRS and CDR2 YFSETQ.

This receptor was obtained from a human donor in a cohort sampled during active COVID-19. The chain is built from TRBV5-1 and TRBJ1-6; 8 bases align to TRBD1. Material for sequencing was peripheral blood. As DNA, the CDR3 is TGCGCCAGCAGCCCGGAGGGTGACAGGGGATCGAATTCACCCCTCCACTTT. Amino acid sequence: CASSPEGDRGSNSPLHF.